This TCR beta chain was found in a study of cytomegalovirus exposure and HLA in healthy donors. In the study overall: Of roughly 400 genotyped donors, about 80% grouped in the Caucasian-associated ancestry cluster.

Primers for the PCR totalled 60 Vbeta and 13 Jbeta. Only in-frame clones appear in the TCRdb table, and some are missing; sequencing was by immunoSEQ multiplex PCR. In the table there are roughly 90,000 clones, 75% to 85% of which are singletons. Study conclusions and caveats: In a later analysis, specific HLA alleles were associated with 15,000 to 20,000 TCR beta sequences at a 0.05 false discovery rate. In a later analysis, TCR beta V- and J-gene trimming showed a link to a missense DCLRE1C variant.

Donors were ostensibly healthy at sampling, although undocumented immune exposures were probable. The CDR3 has 13 amino acids. J lost 6 bases, V lost 3 bases, and 4 bases had no gene match. Looked up from germline, CDR1 is SEHNR and CDR2 is FQNEAQ (reference sequence). In this sample, this clone turned up a few times. Antigen specificity is unknown. The chain has TRBV7-9 and TRBJ1-2; 7 nucleotides agree with TRBD1. This TCR was recovered from a man between 18 and 29 years old in good health and CMV-seronegative. Material for sequencing was PBMCs. This CDR3 reads CASSFRDSNGYTF. The CDR3 DNA reads as TGTGCCAGCAGCTTCCGGGACAGCAATGGCTACACCTTC.